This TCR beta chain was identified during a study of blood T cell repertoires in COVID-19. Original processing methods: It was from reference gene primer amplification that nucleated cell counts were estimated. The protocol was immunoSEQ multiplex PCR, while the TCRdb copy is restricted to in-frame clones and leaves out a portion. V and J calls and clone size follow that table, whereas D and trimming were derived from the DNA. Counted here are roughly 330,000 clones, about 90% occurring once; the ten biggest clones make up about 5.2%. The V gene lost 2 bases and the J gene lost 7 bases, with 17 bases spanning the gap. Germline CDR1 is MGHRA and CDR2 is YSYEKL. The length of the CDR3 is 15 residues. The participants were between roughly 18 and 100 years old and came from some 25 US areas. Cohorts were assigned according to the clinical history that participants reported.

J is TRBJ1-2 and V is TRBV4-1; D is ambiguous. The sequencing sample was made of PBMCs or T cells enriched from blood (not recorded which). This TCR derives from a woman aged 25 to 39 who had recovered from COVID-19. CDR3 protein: CASSQPEGWRRGYTF. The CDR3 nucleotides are TGCGCCAGCAGCCAACCAGAAGGTTGGCGGCGTGGCTACACCTTC.